What follows describes a single T cell receptor (beta chain). Its antigen is not identified. The source of the sample is a study of cytomegalovirus exposure and HLA in healthy donors. Study context: Samples from HLA-typed donors yielded approximately 80 million unique TCRs in an early data release.

Whole-study findings and limits: Whilst most TCR sequences proved rare, a subset of public TCRs occurred across many donors. Productive status was seen about 90% or about 30% of the time for most TCR beta V segments in an earlier analysis.

This CDR3 is 13 amino acids long. V shed 6 bases and J 2 bases; nucleotides not matched to a gene: 2. Germline loops: CDR1 MNHEY, CDR2 SVGAGI. PCR employed 60 Vbeta and 13 Jbeta primers. The data were produced by immunoSEQ multiplex PCR, yet TCRdb's version contains in-frame clones alone and is incomplete. The table includes 100,000 to 120,000 clones, 78% detected once. Material for sequencing was PBMCs. The rearrangement joins TRBV6-5 to TRBJ2-7, with 9 bases identical to TRBD2. This sequence was found in a man aged 25-45 years in good health and CMV-seronegative. CDR3 sequence reads: CASRRGRAYEQYF. As DNA, the CDR3 is TGTGCCAGCAGACGCGGGAGGGCCTACGAGCAGTACTTC.